Listed below are T cell receptor beta chains from one sample, sequenced in a study of response to subunit inactivated influenza vaccine. MiXCR, run by TCRdb on the RT-PCR reads, gives a single entry per CDR3 protein. The repertoire includes fewer than 400,000 distinct CDR3 sequences, less than 25% of them detected once, and roughly 10% sits in the top ten. The sequences come from PBMCs from blood, collected less than 22 months after vaccination. The receptors were gathered from a man aged 45 to 75 who received an inactivated influenza vaccine. Both conserved end residues are part of each CDR3. Expanded clones are given a class, and other clones once, few, many or no size at all.

V: TRBV11-2
size: many
CDR3: CASSLDRAGELFF

V: TRBV7-2
size: -
CDR3: CASSRDRTYEQYF

V: TRBV20-1
size: -
CDR3: CSARDSRELGTQYF

V: TRBV29-1
size: few
CDR3: CSVRGTGGRYTEAFF

V: TRBV12-3/TRBV12-4
size: -
CDR3: CASRETGTGGYEQYF

V: TRBV3-1
size: few
CDR3: CASSQAAGVNTEAFF

V: TRBV5-4
size: -
CDR3: CASSQQTGDNSPLHF

V: TRBV4-1
size: -
CDR3: CASSQGPNQPQHF

V: TRBV28
size: few
CDR3: CASTETSGRYEQYF

V: TRBV2
size: -
CDR3: CASPPLGGGQDTQYF

V: TRBV6-5
size: many
CDR3: CASSHSRELAEQYF

V: TRBV5-6
size: many
CDR3: CASSRGEGVTGGYTF

V: TRBV12-3/TRBV12-4
size: -
CDR3: CASSPKIEQYF

V: TRBV25-1
size: -
CDR3: CASSYGNYNTEAFF

V: TRBV20-1
size: few
CDR3: CSATRDFNSPLHF

V: TRBV5-1
size: -
CDR3: CASSLARDGRRINYGYTF

V: TRBV30
size: few
CDR3: CAWRPGTGRQETQYF

V: TRBV28
size: -
CDR3: CASRRGPRDFVNIQYF

V: TRBV7-2
size: once
CDR3: CASSSGLAGVDEQYF

V: TRBV7-2
size: few
CDR3: CASSIRQGGTEAFF

V: TRBV4-1
size: few
CDR3: CASSQSWTAVNSPLHF

V: TRBV20-1
size: -
CDR3: CSARNLRLNTGELFF

V: TRBV7-6
size: -
CDR3: CASSLAPGTGHNQPQHF

V: TRBV28
size: few
CDR3: CASSSPFLNQPQHF

V: TRBV6-5
size: few
CDR3: CASSSYLSAGELFF

V: TRBV4-1
size: -
CDR3: CASSQGGGTSYNEQFF

V: TRBV5-1
size: few
CDR3: CASSWAGTSPYNEQFF

V: TRBV21-1
size: -
CDR3: CASSDPTGLQSTDTQYF

V: TRBV7-2
size: few
CDR3: CASSSRVDIDTQYF

V: TRBV28
size: -
CDR3: CASSLYSAGMEQFF

V: TRBV7-9
size: -
CDR3: CASSLVLANTEQFF

V: TRBV10-3
size: -
CDR3: CAIRGRDTNNSPLHF

V: TRBV4-3
size: many
CDR3: CASSQEGGHTEAFF

V: TRBV20-1
size: many
CDR3: CSASDGSRGSSNQPQHF

V: TRBV28
size: many
CDR3: CASTGASRNTGELFF

V: TRBV10-3
size: many
CDR3: CAISAGTIYGYTF

V: TRBV3-1
size: -
CDR3: CASSLASTDTEAFF

V: TRBV12-3/TRBV12-4
size: many
CDR3: CASTPGAWPGDTQYF

V: TRBV6-4
size: -
CDR3: CASSEWRTVAGHEQFF

V: TRBV6-1
size: -
CDR3: CASSVSDNSPLHF

V: TRBV6-5
size: -
CDR3: CASSGRNSDNEQFF

V: TRBV15
size: few
CDR3: CATSRDNGEWEPQHF

V: TRBV20-1
size: few
CDR3: CSAREMRETQYF

V: TRBV29-1
size: -
CDR3: CSVVLGTINGEQYF

V: TRBV7-9
size: -
CDR3: CASSPSGNNYGYTF

V: TRBV10-1
size: -
CDR3: CASSPGQGAYGELFF

V: TRBV28
size: many
CDR3: CATEPAGEGNEQFF

V: TRBV7-3
size: -
CDR3: CASSTGPDNYGYTF

V: TRBV4-3
size: few
CDR3: CASSQGVAGASYEQYF

V: TRBV20-1
size: -
CDR3: CSARDPEGSYNEQFF

V: TRBV5-1
size: few
CDR3: CASSVEPPGQRPEKLFF

V: TRBV4-2
size: few
CDR3: CASSPQRGGHYNEQFF

V: TRBV6-1
size: -
CDR3: CASSAQGALSTDTQYF

V: TRBV14
size: -
CDR3: CASSHRGQLNEYF

V: TRBV20-1
size: few
CDR3: CSARVRDTQYF

V: TRBV7-9
size: few
CDR3: CASSPQVVPGELFF

V: TRBV4-3
size: few
CDR3: CASSPTVFNEKLFF